A selection of T cell receptor beta chains follows, all from one sample in a study of T cell repertoires in cytomegalovirus infection. TCRdb passed the reads through MiXCR, listing each CDR3 protein once. The sample shows approximately 100,000 distinct CDR3 sequences, under 30% of them seen only once. Their antigen targets remain unknown. Material: CD8+ T cells from cultured PBMCs, obtained from culture after CMV antigen stimulation. The receptors come from a human donor in good health (CMV status not recorded). Some clones in this sample may be carry-over from other donors' samples. CDR3s include the opening cysteine and the closing phenylalanine or tryptophan. D genes are given only for firm matches. The listing skips clone size in some rows; elsewhere it reads once, few, many or a size class.

TRBD2,15,many,TRBJ2-1,TRBV7-2,CASSSTSGPYNEQFF,TGTGCCAGCAGCTCCACTAGCGGTCCCTACAATGAGCAGTTCTTC
NA,10,NA,TRBJ2-1,TRBV20-1,CSASANEQFF,TGCAGTGCTAGTGCCAATGAGCAGTTCTTC
NA,15,many,TRBJ2-1,TRBV24-1,CATSDLRDGVNEQFF,TGTGCCACCAGTGATTTGCGGGATGGGGTCAATGAGCAGTTCTTC
NA,15,NA,TRBJ2-1,TRBV5-4,CASSLVTVLRHEQFF,TGTGCCAGCAGCTTGGTAACTGTCCTTAGGCATGAGCAGTTCTTC
NA,17,NA,TRBJ1-2,TRBV4-1,CASSQDGKGRTSYGYTF,TGCGCCAGCAGCCAAGATGGAAAAGGGAGAACTAGCTATGGCTACACCTTC
TRBD1,12,NA,TRBJ1-1,TRBV19,CASRNRGTEAFF,TGTGCCAGTAGAAACAGGGGCACTGAAGCTTTCTTT
NA,14,few,TRBJ1-2,TRBV27,CASSESGGDYGYTF,TGTGCCAGCAGTGAATCGGGGGGAGACTATGGCTACACCTTC
NA,15,few,TRBJ2-2,TRBV6-4,CASSDFHTPTGELFF,TGTGCCAGCAGTGACTTTCACACCCCCACCGGGGAGCTGTTTTTT
NA,12,NA,TRBJ2-1,TRBV3-1,CASSQGGPEQFF,TGTGCCAGCAGCCAAGGGGGCCCTGAGCAGTTCTTC
TRBD1,13,NA,TRBJ2-2,TRBV7-6,CASSAGTAGELFF,TGTGCCAGCAGCGCCGGGACAGCCGGGGAGCTGTTTTTT
NA,15,few,TRBJ2-3,TRBV28,CASSLSAISTDTQYF,TGTGCCAGCAGTTTATCGGCTATCAGCACAGATACGCAGTATTTT
NA,11,NA,TRBJ2-7,TRBV29-1,CSVAEVGEQYF,TGCAGCGTTGCGGAGGTTGGCGAGCAGTACTTC
NA,14,NA,TRBJ2-3,TRBV24-1,CATSDRDRTDTQYF,TGTGCCACCAGTGACCGGGACCGCACAGATACGCAGTATTTT
NA,18,few,TRBJ2-3,TRBV7-9,CASTGLWGEKRASDTQYF,TGTGCCAGCACCGGTCTTTGGGGGGAAAAGCGGGCCTCAGATACGCAGTATTTT
TRBD1,14,few,TRBJ1-2,TRBV9,CASSAGGGGYGYTF,TGTGCCAGCAGCGCAGGGGGGGGCGGCTATGGCTACACCTTC
TRBD1,14,NA,TRBJ2-7,TRBV28,CAIAPGTGHYEQYF,TGTGCCATTGCGCCCGGGACAGGGCATTACGAGCAGTACTTC
NA,15,NA,TRBJ1-2,TRBV6-5,CASSYFPTGTDGYTF,TGTGCCAGCAGTTACTTTCCCACGGGTACGGATGGCTACACCTTC
NA,13,NA,TRBJ1-1,TRBV28,CASSMAQNTEAFF,TGTGCCAGCAGCATGGCCCAGAACACTGAAGCTTTCTTT
TRBD2,14,NA,TRBJ2-1,TRBV2,CASIRGGGYNEQFF,TGTGCCAGCATCCGGGGGGGGGGCTACAATGAGCAGTTCTTC
TRBD1,14,many,TRBJ1-2,TRBV7-7,CASSLADRVAGYTF,TGTGCCAGCAGCTTAGCCGACAGGGTAGCTGGCTACACCTTC
NA,12,NA,TRBJ2-7,TRBV7-3,CASSVGTYEQYF,TGTGCCAGCAGTGTGGGGACCTACGAGCAGTACTTC
TRBD1,16,NA,TRBJ2-2,TRBV7-6,CASSRTGGRNTGELFF,TGTGCCAGCAGCAGGACAGGGGGCCGGAACACCGGGGAGCTGTTTTTT
NA,14,NA,TRBJ2-3,TRBV7-1,CARSRDPWRDTQYF,TGTGCCAGGAGCCGGGACCCTTGGCGGGATACGCAGTATTTT
NA,15,few,TRBJ1-1,TRBV7-3,CASSPGRNRDTEAFF,TGTGCCAGCAGCCCCGGACGGAATAGGGATACTGAAGCTTTCTTT
TRBD1,14,few,TRBJ1-6,TRBV2,CASSERQGYSPLHF,TGTGCCAGCAGTGAGAGACAGGGGTATTCACCCCTCCACTTT
NA,12,many,TRBJ2-5,TRBV12-3/TRBV12-4,CASRGVQETQYF,TGTGCCAGCAGGGGGGTACAAGAGACCCAGTACTTC
TRBD1,15,NA,TRBJ2-1,TRBV11-1,CASSLLTGGYNEQFF,TGTGCCAGCAGCTTATTGACAGGGGGCTACAATGAGCAGTTCTTC
NA,14,many,TRBJ2-7,TRBV27,CASNPSSKSYEQYF,TGTGCCAGCAACCCGAGCAGCAAGTCCTACGAGCAGTACTTC
TRBD1,13,few,TRBJ2-7,TRBV12-3/TRBV12-4,CASSPGTVGEQYF,TGTGCCAGCAGCCCCGGGACAGTAGGAGAGCAGTACTTC
NA,16,few,TRBJ2-3,TRBV28,CASSLFIGPSTDTQYF,TGTGCCAGCAGTTTATTTATCGGACCGAGCACAGATACGCAGTATTTT
NA,15,few,TRBJ2-5,TRBV7-9,CASSLLSGPGETQYF,TGTGCCAGCAGCTTATTGTCAGGGCCTGGAGAGACCCAGTACTTC
TRBD2,18,NA,TRBJ2-1,TRBV2,CASRLAGITSGMSNEQFF,TGTGCCAGTCGGCTAGCGGGGATAACCTCGGGGATGAGCAATGAGCAGTTCTTC
NA,13,few,TRBJ1-1,TRBV11-3,CASSLRENTEAFF,TGTGCCAGCAGCTTAAGAGAGAACACTGAAGCTTTCTTT
TRBD1,18,NA,TRBJ1-5,TRBV10-3,CAISEGTGDLYSNQPQHF,TGTGCCATCAGTGAAGGGACAGGGGACCTTTATAGCAATCAGCCCCAGCATTTT
TRBD2,14,few,TRBJ2-1,TRBV9,CASSVAGGNNEQFF,TGTGCCAGCAGCGTAGCGGGGGGGAACAATGAGCAGTTCTTC
NA,18,NA,TRBJ1-3,TRBV12-5,CASGLVLIVGRDGNTIYF,TGTGCTAGTGGTTTGGTACTAATCGTGGGCAGAGATGGAAACACCATATATTTT
TRBD1,15,NA,TRBJ1-4,TRBV6-8,CASSDRQGRREKLFF,TGTGCCAGCAGTGACAGACAGGGCCGGAGGGAAAAACTGTTTTTT
TRBD1,16,NA,TRBJ1-1,TRBV6-1,CASSPRTGASNTEAFF,TGTGCCAGCAGCCCAAGGACAGGGGCGTCGAACACTGAAGCTTTCTTT
TRBD1,14,NA,TRBJ2-2,TRBV15,CATSFDRGTGELFF,TGTGCCACCAGCTTCGACAGGGGCACCGGGGAGCTGTTTTTT
TRBD2,15,few,TRBJ2-2,TRBV3-1,CASSAGTSITGELFF,TGTGCCAGCAGCGCCGGGACTAGCATCACCGGGGAGCTGTTTTTT
NA,15,few,TRBJ2-7,TRBV6-5,CASSPQVPDPYEQYF,TGTGCCAGCAGCCCGCAGGTACCCGACCCCTACGAGCAGTACTTC
TRBD2,16,many,TRBJ2-2,TRBV4-1,CASSQSGGAANGELFF,TGCGCCAGCAGCCAGAGCGGGGGGGCCGCGAACGGGGAGCTGTTTTTT
NA,13,many,TRBJ1-1,TRBV7-9,CASSPGQQIEAFF,TGTGCCAGCAGCCCGGGACAACAAATTGAAGCTTTCTTT
NA,15,few,TRBJ2-7,TRBV20-1,CSAREFGGRSYEQYF,TGCAGTGCTAGAGAGTTCGGGGGCCGCTCCTACGAGCAGTACTTC
NA,15,NA,TRBJ1-5,TRBV27,CASSLSGGSNQPQHF,TGTGCCAGCAGTTTATCGGGAGGAAGCAATCAGCCCCAGCATTTT
NA,13,NA,TRBJ1-1,TRBV19,CASSIYMNTEAFF,TGTGCCAGTAGTATATATATGAACACTGAAGCTTTCTTT
NA,13,few,TRBJ2-3,TRBV7-6,CASSPDYSDTQYF,TGTGCCAGCAGCCCTGACTATTCAGATACGCAGTATTTT
NA,15,few,TRBJ2-7,TRBV9,CASSVAGHGADEQYF,TGTGCCAGCAGCGTAGCTGGACACGGGGCGGACGAGCAGTACTTC
NA,20,few,TRBJ1-6,TRBV6-8,CASSYDYPVPGSTNLPPLHF,TGTGCCAGCAGTTATGATTACCCCGTCCCGGGGTCCACAAATTTACCACCCCTCCACTTT
NA,14,few,TRBJ2-7,TRBV27,CASSLSSGHDEQYF,TGTGCCAGCAGTTTATCATCTGGGCACGACGAGCAGTACTTC
TRBD2,19,NA,TRBJ2-3,TRBV6-6,CASSPLAGAMETPADTQYF,TGTGCCAGCAGCCCCCTAGCGGGGGCAATGGAAACCCCCGCAGATACGCAGTATTTT
NA,14,many,TRBJ2-1,TRBV28,CASRLASSYNEQFF,TGTGCCAGCAGGCTCGCAAGCTCCTACAATGAGCAGTTCTTC
NA,15,few,TRBJ2-1,TRBV2,CASSPPGAGVNEQFF,TGTGCCAGCAGTCCCCCGGGAGCAGGGGTCAATGAGCAGTTCTTC
NA,16,many,TRBJ2-3,TRBV3-1,CASSQDGMGGTDTQYF,TGTGCCAGCAGCCAAGATGGGATGGGAGGTACAGATACGCAGTATTTT
TRBD1,16,NA,TRBJ2-1,TRBV7-9,CASSLDSGQGFDEQFF,TGTGCCAGCAGCTTAGATTCTGGACAGGGGTTCGATGAGCAGTTCTTC
NA,14,few,TRBJ1-2,TRBV28,CASTRTVPNYGYTF,TGTGCCAGCACCCGGACAGTCCCTAACTATGGCTACACCTTC
NA,17,few,TRBJ1-3,TRBV12-3/TRBV12-4,CASRRRTATFSGNTIYF,TGTGCCAGCAGACGTAGGACAGCTACATTCTCTGGAAACACCATATATTTT